The next 9 T cell receptor beta chains were all read from a single sample in a study of shared clonotypes between healthy human individuals (dated by TCRdb to 2018 to 2020). The library relied on the immunoSEQ multiplex PCR assay. Here the immuneACCESS table is served through TCRdb, limited to in-frame sequences with V and J called. Missing clones are a known gap in these copies; in checked studies unresolved V genes cover under half, and the rest lacks a known reason. In this sample the table shows roughly 2.1 million clones, approximately 94% of which occur a single time. The ten largest make up approximately 1.7% of the sample. For the CD8 naive samples, CD45RO-negative cells were positively selected for CCR7, yielding a CD45RA+CCR7+ population from which TemRA cells were excluded. Source material: naive CD8+ T cells from PBMCs. Read against the paper, the sample's cell subset or site label means: CD45RA+CCR7+. These receptors all come from a man between 18 and 35 years old in good health. Some clones in this sample may be carry-over from other donors' samples.

V and J are TRBV7-9 and TRBJ1-4; 10 bases map to TRBD1. CDR3 length: 14 amino acids. The junction had 5 bases not matched to a gene; V was cut back by 5 bases and J by 8 bases. CDR1 and CDR2 (germline): SEHNR, FQNEAQ (reference sequence). The CDR3 nucleotides are TGTGCCAGCAGCCCGACAGGGGGCGAGGAAAAACTGTTTTTT. This sequence encodes CASSPTGGEEKLFF.

The rearrangement uses TRBV27 and TRBJ2-3, with D unresolved. Germline CDR1 MNHEY, CDR2 SMNVEV (reference sequence). V lost 5 bases and J lost 14, with 17 bases in between. CDR3 length equals 12 residues. The CDR3 sequence is CASSLLGSPPYF. In nucleotides, the CDR3 is TGTGCCAGCAGTCTGCTCGGATCTCCACCGTATTTT.

The chain has TRBV6-5 and TRBJ2-3; D remains ambiguous. Germline CDR1 reads MNHEY; CDR2 reads SVGAGI. The CDR3 contains 14 residues. The V and J ends lost 4 bases and 7 bases respectively, with 15 bases between them. CDR3 bases: TGTGCCAGCAGTTTTTCGACTTCTCCCCATACGCAGTATTTT. As protein: CASSFSTSPHTQYF.

This rearrangement joins TRBV9 to TRBJ2-1; TRBD2 aligns across 10 bases. Germline V lookup: CDR1 SGDLS, CDR2 YYNGEE. V lost 3 bases to trimming and J lost 10 bases; unmatched junction nucleotides: 10. The CDR3 runs 15 residues. This chain's CDR3 is CASSEGLARKGEQFF. The DNA for the CDR3 is TGTGCCAGCAGCGAGGGACTAGCGAGAAAAGGAGAGCAGTTCTTC.

This chain joins TRBV6-1 and TRBJ1-5; D gene ambiguous. Germline V gene lookup returns CDR1 MNHNS and CDR2 SASEGT. CDR3 size: 14 residues. The V end lost 4 bases, the J end lost 6 bases, and 13 bases lay between the germline ends. The CDR3 nucleotides are TGTGCCAGCAGTGGGAGGGTGGCCACTCAGCCCCAGCATTTT. Protein sequence: CASSGRVATQPQHF.

The V call is TRBV27, the J call TRBJ1-1, with D unclear. The V gene's germline CDR1 is MNHEY and CDR2 SMNVEV (reference sequence). The CDR3 covers 14 residues. V gave up 2 bases and J gave up 0 bases, with 7 bases separating them. CDR3 nucleotides: TGTGCCAGCAGTTTAGGTTACTTGAACACTGAAGCTTTCTTT. Translation gives CASSLGYLNTEAFF.

The V and J genes are TRBV13 and TRBJ2-7; 9 bases align to TRBD2. The J segment lost 6 bases and the V segment lost 5 bases, leaving 11 bases of the junction unmatched. The CDR3 extends over 15 amino acids. CDR1 and CDR2 (germline): PRHDT, FYEKMQ (reference sequence). CDR3 amino acids: CASSPTLGLAPEQYF. In DNA, the CDR3 is TGTGCCAGCAGCCCAACCCTGGGACTAGCCCCCGAGCAGTACTTC.

The chain links TRBV9 to TRBJ1-1; perhaps TRBD1 as D (6 bases). Germline CDR1 reads SGDLS; CDR2 reads YYNGEE. This CDR3 region has 18 residues. V lost 4 bases and J 4 bases, leaving 26 bases between the germline ends. The CDR3, as DNA: TGTGCCAGCAGCTCCACGGGGGGGACAACTCAGGTGGGCACTGAAGCTTTCTTT. It encodes CASSSTGGTTQVGTEAFF.

A remark on this clone: The same CDR3 also results from other DNA sequences found in this sample. The chain is built from TRBV28 and TRBJ2-7, with D perhaps being TRBD1 or TRBD2 (6 bases each). The CDR3 runs 13 residues. V was pared by 2 bases and J by 4 bases, with 9 bases between. Germline V CDR1 and CDR2: MDHEN, SYDVKM. CDR3 sequence: CASSLRGHYEQYF. CDR3 DNA sequence: TGTGCCAGCAGTTTACGGGGGCATTACGAGCAGTACTTC.